Below, 30 T cell receptor beta chains from the same sample are listed, as sequenced in a study of blood T cell repertoires in COVID-19. The table came from immunoSEQ multiplex PCR; TCRdb's copy has only in-frame clones and leaves some out. The sample includes just over 90,000 clones, 65% to 90% seen only once; the top ten take over 15%. Sequenced sample: peripheral blood. These receptor sequences come from a woman aged 80 or older with acute or convalescent COVID-19.

The gene calls are TRBV10-3 and TRBJ1-1, with TRBD1 as a possible D gene (5 bases). The CDR3 runs to 14 residues. Germline CDR1 and CDR2: ENHRY and SYGVKD. The V and J ends lost 3 bases and 1 base respectively, with 9 bases between them. CDR3 sequence: CAISDPTENTEAFF. The CDR3 DNA follows: TGTGCCATCAGTGACCCGACAGAGAACACTGAAGCTTTCTTT.

The V gene is TRBV10-3, the J gene TRBJ1-3, with no clear D. Between the trimmed V and J ends, which lost 6 bases and 0 bases, there was a span of 15 bases. The CDR3 totals 16 residues. Germline assignment: CDR1 ENHRY and CDR2 SYGVKD. The CDR3 region is CAIRENRDFSGNTIYF. DNA of the CDR3: TGTGCCATCAGAGAAAACCGGGATTTCTCTGGAAACACCATATATTTT.

This chain connects TRBV11-2 to TRBJ2-7; the match to TRBD1 covers 9 bases. The germline CDR1 and CDR2 sequences are SGHAT and FQNNGV. The CDR3 totals 17 residues. J was trimmed by 2 bases and V by 5 bases; bases with no gene match: 13. In nucleotides, the CDR3 is TGTGCCAGCAGCCCACCGCGCCTGGGGACAGGGACCTACGAGCAGTACTTC. This sequence encodes CASSPPRLGTGTYEQYF.

The genes are TRBV20-1 and TRBJ2-5, with 9 bases that match TRBD1. Trimming took 3 bases from V and 1 from J; bases not matched to a gene: 12. The germline gives CDR1 DFQATT, CDR2 SNEGSKA (reference sequence). CDR3 size: 17 residues. The CDR3 spells CSASGGDRERLQETQYF. CDR3 bases: TGCAGTGCTAGTGGGGGGGACAGGGAAAGGCTCCAAGAGACCCAGTACTTC.

This clone has only one observation. V usage is TRBV6-6 and J usage is TRBJ1-1; tentatively, D is TRBD1 (5 bases). There are 15 residues in the CDR3. Germline CDR1 and CDR2: MNHNY and SVGAGI (reference sequence). The germline V and J ends were trimmed by 6 bases and 4 bases, with 18 bases remaining between them. The CDR3 DNA reads as TGTGCCAGCAGAAGCGAGAGCCGGGGGTTCACTGAAGCTTTCTTT. Translated: CASRSESRGFTEAFF.

The CDR3 bases are TGCGCCAGCAGCTTGGGATCGACAGGCGGTAATCAGCCCCAGCATTTT. Translation: CASSLGSTGGNQPQHF. This rearrangement joins TRBV5-1 to TRBJ1-5; D perhaps matches TRBD1 (6 bases). Germline CDR1 and CDR2: SGHRS and YFSETQ. The V and J ends lost 0 bases and 4 bases respectively, with 14 bases between them. This CDR3 is 16 amino acids long. The variable domain in full, completed from reference TRBV5-1 and TRBJ1-5, reads KAGVTQTPRYLIKTRGQQVTLSCSPISGHRSVSWYQQTPGQGLQFLFEYFSETQRNKGNFPGRFSGRQFSNSRSEMNVSTLELGDSALYLCASSLGSTGGNQPQHFGDGTRLSIL.

This chain uses TRBV7-9 with TRBJ1-1; TRBD1 matches 8 bases. The CDR3 consists of 15 residues. Per germline, CDR1 SEHNR and CDR2 FQNEAQ (reference sequence). V lost 2 bases and J lost 0; bases outside the gene matches: 2. The CDR3 is CASSLPGGLNTEAFF. As DNA, the CDR3 is TGTGCCAGCAGCTTACCAGGGGGCTTGAACACTGAAGCTTTCTTT.

This chain joins TRBV2 and TRBJ1-3; D perhaps matches TRBD1 (6 bases). The CDR3 is made up of 15 amino acids. V lost 6 bases and J lost 0, with 12 bases in between. The germline CDR1 and CDR2 sequences are SNHLY and FYNNEI. This CDR3 is CASSGGQSSGNTIYF. CDR3 sequence (DNA): TGTGCCAGCAGCGGAGGACAGAGCTCTGGAAACACCATATATTTT.

In this sample, this clone turned up a few times. This rearrangement joins TRBV24-1 to TRBJ1-5; 9 nucleotides match TRBD1. The junction had 7 bases not matched to a gene; V was cut back by 3 bases and J by 2 bases. The length of the CDR3 is 17 residues. From germline, CDR1 is KGHDR and CDR2 SFDVKD. CDR3 sequence: CATSDAGTGSGNQPQHF. For the CDR3, the DNA is TGTGCCACCAGTGATGCCGGGACAGGGAGCGGCAATCAGCCCCAGCATTTT.

V and J are TRBV5-1 and TRBJ1-5, with D uncertain. V lost 1 base and J 4 bases, leaving 6 bases between the germline ends. Germline V CDR1 and CDR2: SGHRS, YFSETQ. The CDR3 runs 13 residues. The CDR3 coding sequence is TGCGCCAGCAGCTTGACGGGGAATCAGCCCCAGCATTTT. This encodes CASSLTGNQPQHF. Variable domain in full (rest from reference TRBV5-1 and TRBJ1-5): KAGVTQTPRYLIKTRGQQVTLSCSPISGHRSVSWYQQTPGQGLQFLFEYFSETQRNKGNFPGRFSGRQFSNSRSEMNVSTLELGDSALYLCASSLTGNQPQHFGDGTRLSIL.

This rearrangement joins TRBV7-2 to TRBJ2-3; D not certain. V lost 5 bases and J lost 3, with 3 bases in between. Germline V gene data show CDR1 as SGHTA and CDR2 as FQGNSA. The CDR3 extends over 11 amino acids. CDR3 residues: CASSLTDTQYF. DNA for the CDR3: TGTGCCAGCAGCCTAACAGATACGCAGTATTTT.

V and J are TRBV19 and TRBJ1-2, with 11 bases matching TRBD1. The CDR3 is made up of 13 amino acids. With V trimmed by 6 bases and J by 8 bases, 5 bases remained unmatched. Germline V CDR1 and CDR2: LNHDA, SQIVND (reference sequence). CDR3 DNA: TGTGCCAGTAGCTGGGGACAGGGGGACGGCTACACCTTC. Amino acid sequence: CASSWGQGDGYTF.

As DNA, the CDR3 is TGTGCCAGCACAGAGGGTCGGTTGTCTGAAAAACTGTTTTTT. It yields the protein CASTEGRLSEKLFF. V and J are TRBV2 and TRBJ1-4, with D unresolved. Looked up from germline, CDR1 is SNHLY and CDR2 is FYNNEI. The germline V and J ends were trimmed by 7 bases and 7 bases, with 16 bases remaining between them. The CDR3 sequence is 14 residues long.

The V gene is TRBV24-1, the J gene TRBJ1-2; possible D gene TRBD1, 5 bases. V lost 0 bases to trimming and J lost 3 bases, with 13 bases between them. Germline CDR1 is KGHDR and CDR2 is SFDVKD. The CDR3 consists of 16 residues. CDR3 sequence (DNA): TGTGCCACCAGTGATTTGAGTTGGGGGGGAGACTATGGCTACACCTTC. This encodes CATSDLSWGGDYGYTF.

This chain uses TRBV7-3 with TRBJ2-3; 7 nucleotides align to TRBD1. The CDR3 is made up of 14 amino acids. The V gene end was trimmed by 5 bases and the J gene end by 6 bases; junction bases not matched to a gene: 8. Germline CDR1 and CDR2: SGHTA and FQGTGA. This CDR3 is CASSENRGGDTQYF. The DNA of the CDR3 is TGTGCCAGCAGCGAAAACAGGGGCGGCGATACGCAGTATTTT.

This chain links TRBV2 with TRBJ2-5, with 9 positions matching TRBD2. V shed 2 bases, J shed 5 bases, and the junction held 6 bases outside the gene matches. The CDR3 sequence is 15 residues long. Germline V gene sequence: CDR1 SNHLY, CDR2 FYNNEI. The CDR3 loop is CASSESAGGPETQYF. The CDR3, as DNA: TGTGCCAGCAGTGAATCGGCGGGGGGGCCGGAGACCCAGTACTTC.

This clone was recorded once. This sequence joins TRBV2 and TRBJ1-5; no reliable D call. There are 12 residues in the CDR3. V was cut by 5 bases and J by 11 bases, with 13 bases left in between. Germline V gene data show CDR1 as SNHLY and CDR2 as FYNNEI. DNA for the CDR3: TGTGCCAGCAGTTTGCCGGGGTCGGCCCAGCATTTT. Protein product: CASSLPGSAQHF.

This rearrangement joins TRBV5-1 to TRBJ2-7; D uncertain. CDR1 and CDR2 from the germline V gene are SGHRS and YFSETQ. CDR3 length: 15 residues. Trimming stripped 3 bases from V and 5 bases from J, with 18 bases between. The CDR3 loop reads CASSSSEVGLHEQYF. The CDR3 DNA reads as TGCGCCAGCAGCTCGTCAGAGGTTGGTCTCCACGAGCAGTACTTC.

This chain links TRBV4-1 with TRBJ2-3, with D possibly TRBD1 on 5 matching bases. Trimming stripped 1 base from V and 2 bases from J, with 10 bases between. Germline CDR1 and CDR2: MGHRA and YSYEKL. This CDR3 comprises 15 residues. CDR3 protein: CASSQGVGDTDTQYF. CDR3 DNA sequence: TGCGCCAGCAGCCAAGGTGTAGGGGACACAGATACGCAGTATTTT.

The chain couples TRBV11-3 to TRBJ2-7; no clear D gene. The CDR3 covers 13 residues. Germline V gene sequence: CDR1 SGHNT, CDR2 YENEEA. The V end was cut by 5 bases, the J end by 1 base, with 9 bases between. The DNA for the CDR3 is TGTGCCAGCAGCGCTTCCGGGTCCTACGAGCAGTACTTC. It specifies CASSASGSYEQYF.

This chain joins TRBV5-1 and TRBJ2-7; D is possibly TRBD2 (5 bases). The CDR3 length is 12 residues. Germline V gene lookup returns CDR1 SGHRS and CDR2 YFSETQ. Trimming left V 5 bases short and J 7 bases short, with 13 bases between. The DNA for the CDR3 is TGCGCCAGCAGGGTTGATTCGGGGGAGCAGTACTTC. Its protein product is CASRVDSGEQYF.

The chain carries TRBV7-9 and TRBJ2-4, with D perhaps matching TRBD1 (5 bases). This CDR3 is 13 amino acids long. V lost 3 bases and J lost 6, with 9 bases in between. Germline lookup yields CDR1 SEHNR and CDR2 FQNEAQ (reference sequence). CDR3 residues: CASSFIGVNIQYF. The CDR3 nucleotides are TGTGCCAGCAGCTTTATAGGGGTAAACATTCAGTACTTC.

The chain is built from TRBV6-5 and TRBJ2-2, with 7 bases identical to TRBD1. Germline CDR1 and CDR2: MNHEY and SVGAGI. J was trimmed by 5 bases and V by 6 bases; bases with no gene match: 6. This CDR3 is built from 14 residues. The DNA of the CDR3 is TGTGCCAGCAGGACAGGGTTTGGGACCGGGGAGCTGTTTTTT. It translates to CASRTGFGTGELFF.

The chain combines TRBV28 with TRBJ2-7; possible D gene TRBD2, 6 bases. CDR1 and CDR2 (germline): MDHEN, SYDVKM. The CDR3 spans 13 residues. Trimming shortened V by 7 bases and J by 5 bases, and 15 bases separated the two germline ends. The CDR3 DNA reads as TGTGCCAGCACCCTACCGACTAGTAACGAGCAGTACTTC. Its translation is CASTLPTSNEQYF.

The chain joins TRBV5-4 to TRBJ1-1; D is uncertain. Per the germline V gene, CDR1 is SGHNT and CDR2 is YYREEE (reference sequence). The V gene lost 2 bases and the J gene lost 1 base, with 9 bases spanning the gap. The CDR3 has 14 residues. CDR3 DNA: TGTGCCAGCAGCTTAGCTCTCCAGAACACTGAAGCTTTCTTT. Protein product: CASSLALQNTEAFF. The full variable domain, with the rest looked up from reference TRBV5-4 and TRBJ1-1, is ETGVTQSPTHLIKTRGQQVTLRCSSQSGHNTVSWYQQALGQGPQFIFQYYREEENGRGNFPPRFSGLQFPNYSSELNVNALELDDSALYLCASSLALQNTEAFFGQGTRLTVV.

This chain connects TRBV5-1 to TRBJ2-1; the match to TRBD1 covers 9 bases. The germline V gene has CDR1 SGHRS and CDR2 YFSETQ. This CDR3 is 15 amino acids long. V shed 3 bases, J shed 8 bases, and the junction held 9 bases outside the gene matches. The CDR3 sequence: CASSSGTGYIDEQFF. The CDR3 DNA is TGCGCCAGCAGCTCCGGGACAGGGTACATAGATGAGCAGTTCTTC.

This rearrangement joins TRBV23-1 to TRBJ2-7, with 13 bases lining up with TRBD2. TRBV23-1 is marked as an open reading frame, function uncertain. This CDR3 is built from 16 residues. The V gene end was trimmed by 0 bases and the J gene end by 4 bases; junction bases not matched to a gene: 3. CDR3 sequence reads: CASSQSTSGGNYEQYF. The CDR3 bases are TGCGCCAGCAGTCAATCGACTAGCGGGGGGAATTACGAGCAGTACTTC.

This chain uses TRBV2 with TRBJ1-6; no reliable D call. Germline V gene data show CDR1 as SNHLY and CDR2 as FYNNEI. Trimming took 5 bases from V and 7 from J, leaving 18 bases between them. The CDR3 length is 16 residues. The CDR3 protein is CASSLGWQRSNSPLHF. Written as DNA, the CDR3 is TGTGCCAGCAGTCTAGGTTGGCAGAGATCCAATTCACCCCTCCACTTT.

The gene calls are TRBV3-1 (or the pseudogene TRBV3-2) and TRBJ2-7; perhaps TRBD1 as D (5 bases). The germline gives CDR1 LGHDT, CDR2 YNNKEL (reference sequence). The V and J ends lost 1 base and 3 bases respectively, with 10 bases between them. The CDR3 has 14 amino acids. The CDR3 region is CASSQGAGIYEQYF. For the CDR3, the DNA is TGTGCCAGCAGCCAAGGGGCAGGGATCTACGAGCAGTACTTC.

A single count supports this clone. The chain is built from TRBV5-1 and TRBJ2-5, with 7 bases identical to TRBD1. The ends lost 7 bases at V and 5 bases at J; junction bases unmatched: 17. Germline V gene sequence: CDR1 SGHRS, CDR2 YFSETQ. The CDR3 is 16 residues long. CDR3 region: CASGMPGQISKETQYF. CDR3 in DNA: TGCGCCAGCGGGATGCCGGGACAGATAAGCAAGGAGACCCAGTACTTC. The complete variable domain, with remaining parts taken from reference TRBV5-1 and TRBJ2-5, reads KAGVTQTPRYLIKTRGQQVTLSCSPISGHRSVSWYQQTPGQGLQFLFEYFSETQRNKGNFPGRFSGRQFSNSRSEMNVSTLELGDSALYLCASGMPGQISKETQYFGPGTRLLVL.